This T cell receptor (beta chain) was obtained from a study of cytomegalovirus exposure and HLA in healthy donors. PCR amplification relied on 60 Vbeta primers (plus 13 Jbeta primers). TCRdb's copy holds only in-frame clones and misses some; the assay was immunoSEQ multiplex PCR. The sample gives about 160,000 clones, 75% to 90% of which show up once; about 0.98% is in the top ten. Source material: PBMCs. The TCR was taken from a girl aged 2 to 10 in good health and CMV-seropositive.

CDR3 nucleotides: TGTGCCAGCAGCCCCCGACTTGACGAGCAGTACTTC. This sequence encodes CASSPRLDEQYF. This sequence joins TRBV6-6 and TRBJ2-7; D not certain. Germline V gene lookup returns CDR1 MNHNY and CDR2 SVGAGI (reference sequence). The ends were cut back, 6 bases at V and 5 bases at J, with 11 bases in the middle. The CDR3 runs to 12 residues.